This section outlines one T cell receptor beta chain sequence together with its context. Its antigen is currently unknown. This sample is part of a study of OX40 agonist ivuxolimab in advanced cancers. For the study at large: Patient treatment consisted of intravenous ivuxolimab administration every 2 weeks at 0.01 to 10 mg/kg. General study findings and limits: Clonal expansion was seen in CD4+ and CD8+ blood T cells by week 6 at 0.1 to 3.0 mg/kg.

Some clones are missing from TCRdb's copy, which holds only in-frame ones; the method was immunoSEQ multiplex PCR. Found here are approximately 68,000 clones, around 86% of them singletons; the top ten hold roughly 4.2%. CDR3 size: 14 residues. The V gene's germline CDR1 is SGHNT and CDR2 YYREEE (reference sequence). V lost 0 bases, J lost 5 bases, and 11 bases lay in between. The receptor was derived from an adult with an advanced solid tumor such as melanoma, head and neck, liver or kidney cancer. The starting material was CD4+ or CD8+ T cells sorted from blood, obtained in a trial of the OX40 agonist ivuxolimab. The chain links TRBV5-4 to TRBJ2-5; D is tentatively TRBD1 or TRBD2 (5 bases each). CDR3 amino acids: CASSLVGTRETQYF. CDR3 bases: TGTGCCAGCAGCTTGGTAGGGACGCGGGAGACCCAGTACTTC.